One sample yielded the 29 T cell receptor beta chains listed below, sequenced in a study of human T cells and chemical hapten exposure. Time point of the sample: patch test 2, 6 weeks after DPC sensitization. The treatment was: therapeutic diphenylcyclopropenone sensitization with weekly scalp DPC. TCRdb reanalysed the RACE reads using MiXCR and keeps one entry per CDR3 protein. The sample has tens of thousands of distinct CDR3 sequences; approximately 10% are singletons. The sequenced sample was whole blood, obtained in connection with sensitization to the hapten diphenylcyclopropenone (DPC). These receptors originate from a middle-aged man with alopecia areata. Some clones in this sample may be carry-over from other donors' samples.

V is TRBV3-1 and J is TRBJ1-2; TRBD1 is a possible D gene (5 bases). The CDR3 covers 14 residues. Per germline, CDR1 LGHDT and CDR2 YNNKEL (reference sequence). Trimming pared 4 bases from V and 4 bases from J, leaving 13 bases between. CDR3 nucleotides: TGTGCCAGCAGCCGGGTCGGAGGGGTCTATGGCTACACCTTC. This encodes CASSRVGGVYGYTF. The full variable domain, with the rest looked up from reference TRBV3-1 and TRBJ1-2, is DTAVSQTPKYLVTQMGNDKSIKCEQNLGHDTMYWYKQDSKKFLKIMFSYNNKELIINETVPNRFSPKSPDKAHLNLHINSLELGDSAVYFCASSRVGGVYGYTFGSGTRLTVV.

This clonotype has only a few counts. V is TRBV29-1 and J is TRBJ2-5, with 12 bases fitting TRBD2. V lost 3 bases, J lost 5 bases, and 13 bases stayed unmatched. Germline V gives CDR1 SQVTM, CDR2 ANQGSEA. This CDR3 spans 17 amino acids. CDR3 DNA sequence: TGCAGCGTTGACGGACTAGCGGGACACCCACAGGAGGAGACCCAGTACTTC. Its protein is CSVDGLAGHPQEETQYF.

The chain recombines TRBV6-1 with TRBJ2-7; D ambiguous. Germline V lookup: CDR1 MNHNS, CDR2 SASEGT. The V end was cut by 3 bases, the J end by 3 bases, with 9 bases between. CDR3 length equals 13 residues. The CDR3 protein is CASSELGSYEQYV. CDR3 DNA: TGTGCCAGCAGTGAGTTAGGCAGCTACGAGCAGTACGTC.

The chain couples TRBV12-3 or TRBV12-4 to TRBJ2-2; D may be TRBD2 (6 bases). CDR3 length: 16 residues. V dropped 5 bases and J dropped 5 bases, with 18 bases sitting between them. Here the CDR3 DNA reads TGTGCCAGCAGTATTCTAGCGACTAGGAGGACCGGGGAGCTGTTTTTT. Protein sequence: CASSILATRRTGELFF.

This clonotype turned up a few times. The chain combines TRBV14 with TRBJ1-1; 8 positions match TRBD1. V shed 6 bases and J 1 base; nucleotides not matched to a gene: 1. Germline values: CDR1 SGHDN, CDR2 FVKESK. CDR3 length: 13 amino acids. CDR3 bases: TGTGCCAGCAGGGGACAGGCGAACACTGAAGCTTTCTTT. This codes for CASRGQANTEAFF. Full variable domain (rest looked up from reference TRBV14 and TRBJ1-1): EAGVTQFPSHSVIEKGQTVTLRCDPISGHDNLYWYRRVMGKEIKFLLHFVKESKQDESGMPNNRFLAERTGGTYSTLKVQPAELEDSGVYFCASRGQANTEAFFGQGTRLTVV.

The chain links TRBV28 to TRBJ2-1; 13 positions match TRBD2. V shed 6 bases, J shed 7 bases, and the junction held 6 bases outside the gene matches. The CDR3 totals 15 residues. Looked up from germline, CDR1 is MDHEN and CDR2 is SYDVKM. CDR3 coding DNA: TGTGCCAGCAGCTCCCCGGGACTAGCGGGGAATGAGCAGTTCTTC. It encodes CASSSPGLAGNEQFF.

This clonotype was seen many times. The gene calls are TRBV28 and TRBJ2-3, with D uncertain. V was pared by 1 base and J by 2 bases, with 10 bases between. This CDR3 spans 15 amino acids. Germline CDR1 reads MDHEN; CDR2 reads SYDVKM. CDR3 sequence: CASSLSGPSTDTQYF. CDR3 DNA: TGTGCCAGCAGTTTATCAGGTCCTTCCACAGATACGCAGTATTTT.

The chain combines TRBV5-4 with TRBJ1-4; possible D gene TRBD1, 6 bases. Germline CDR1 is SGHNT and CDR2 is YYREEE (reference sequence). The CDR3 has 15 residues. The V and J ends lost 4 bases and 2 bases respectively, with 12 bases between them. CDR3 region: CASSEGGATNEKLFF. The CDR3 DNA is TGTGCCAGCAGCGAGGGGGGCGCGACTAATGAAAAACTGTTTTTT. The full variable domain, in which reference TRBV5-4 and TRBJ1-4 provide the parts outside the CDR3, is ETGVTQSPTHLIKTRGQQVTLRCSSQSGHNTVSWYQQALGQGPQFIFQYYREEENGRGNFPPRFSGLQFPNYSSELNVNALELDDSALYLCASSEGGATNEKLFFGSGTQLSVL.

The chain carries TRBV11-2 and TRBJ2-4; 7 bases fit TRBD2. This CDR3 has 13 amino acids. CDR1 and CDR2 from the germline V gene are SGHAT and FQNNGV. Losses at the gene ends were 1 base for V and 9 bases for J; bases not matched to a gene: 3. CDR3 loop: CASSLVGGTIQYF. The CDR3 DNA reads as TGTGCCAGCAGCTTAGTCGGGGGGACCATTCAGTACTTC.

The rearrangement uses TRBV11-3 and TRBJ2-1, with D unclear. Germline loops: CDR1 SGHNT, CDR2 YENEEA. V was pared by 3 bases and J by 0 bases, with 9 bases between. The CDR3 is made up of 15 amino acids. As DNA, the CDR3 is TGTGCCAGCAGCTTTAGCCATTTCTCCTACAATGAGCAGTTCTTC. It is translated as CASSFSHFSYNEQFF.

This chain links TRBV7-9 with TRBJ1-4; D uncertain. The germline V gene encodes CDR1 SEHNR and CDR2 FQNEAQ (reference sequence). The germline V and J ends were trimmed by 3 bases and 4 bases, with 9 bases remaining between them. The CDR3 totals 14 residues. For the CDR3, the DNA is TGTGCCAGCAGCTTGCACAGTAGTAATGAAAAACTGTTTTTT. This gives the protein CASSLHSSNEKLFF.

This clonotype showed up many times. This rearrangement joins TRBV6-2 or TRBV6-3 to TRBJ1-4, with D tentatively TRBD1 (6 bases). Trimming took 6 bases from V and 7 from J, leaving 15 bases between them. Germline V CDR1 and CDR2: MNHEY, SVGEGT. The CDR3 is 14 residues long. The CDR3 here is CASRPTGIGEKLFF. The CDR3 DNA reads as TGTGCCAGCAGACCCACAGGGATCGGTGAAAAACTGTTTTTT.

This clonotype was detected a few times. V gene TRBV20-1 combines with J gene TRBJ1-5, with 7 positions matching TRBD1. The ends lost 6 bases at V and 4 bases at J; junction bases unmatched: 9. The length of the CDR3 is 14 residues. Germline V CDR1 and CDR2: DFQATT, SNEGSKA (reference sequence). CDR3: CSATTGDKNQPQHF. The CDR3 DNA is TGCAGTGCAACTACAGGGGATAAGAATCAGCCCCAGCATTTT.

In regard to this clonotype: This could be a read error, since a much larger clone is one nucleotide away. The conserved phenylalanine or tryptophan is not found at the CDR3 terminus, so this likely reflects a read error. The chain is built from TRBV20-1 and TRBJ1-3; D remains ambiguous. In germline, CDR1 is DFQATT, CDR2 SNEGSKA (reference sequence). This CDR3 is 12 amino acids long. V lost 6 bases and J lost 2, with 8 bases in between. For the CDR3, the DNA is TGCAGTGCCTCGCCCCCTGGAAACACCATATATTTA. It is translated as CSASPPGNTIYL.

A few counts support this clonotype. The V and J genes are TRBV7-6 and TRBJ1-6; D is ambiguous. The CDR3 is 15 amino acids. Trimming left V 5 bases short and J 0 bases short, with 8 bases between. Germline-derived CDR1 and CDR2 are SGHVS and FNYEAQ. CDR3 DNA sequence: TGTGCCAGCAGCCGGCAAAGCTCCTATAATTCACCCCTCCACTTT. It yields the protein CASSRQSSYNSPLHF.

This clonotype was observed at least ten times. The chain uses TRBV3-1 and TRBJ2-7; no clear D gene. The V and J ends lost 3 bases and 0 bases respectively, with 3 bases between them. The length of the CDR3 is 12 residues. In germline, CDR1 is LGHDT, CDR2 YNNKEL (reference sequence). The CDR3 reads CASSHDSYEQYF. The CDR3 nucleotides read TGTGCCAGCAGCCATGACTCCTACGAGCAGTACTTC.

This clonotype has more than one count but fewer than ten. The rearrangement joins TRBV7-8 to TRBJ2-7; possibly TRBD1 for D (6 bases). This CDR3 comprises 15 residues. Deletions cut 1 base from V and 3 bases from J, with 13 bases between. CDR1 is SGHVS and CDR2 is FQNEAQ in the germline V gene. CDR3 coding DNA: TGTGCCAGCAGCTTAGAAACAGGGAGCGTCTACGAGCAGTACTTC. Protein sequence: CASSLETGSVYEQYF.

This clonotype was counted between two and nine times. DNA of the CDR3: TGTGCCAGCAGCAAATTTACGGGTGCCTACAATGAGCAGTTCTTC. Residues: CASSKFTGAYNEQFF. The V gene is TRBV21-1, the J gene TRBJ2-1. TRBV21-1 counts as a pseudogene. This CDR3 has 15 residues.

This chain connects TRBV29-1 to TRBJ2-7; no firm D call. CDR3 size: 11 residues. CDR1 SQVTM and CDR2 ANQGSEA come from the germline V gene. V was shortened by 4 bases and J by 0 bases, with 4 bases between the two germline ends. The CDR3: CSVGVSYEQYF. CDR3 nucleotides: TGCAGCGTTGGGGTCTCCTACGAGCAGTACTTC.

This clonotype showed up just a few times. V usage is TRBV5-4 and J usage is TRBJ2-2; no clear D. Germline CDR1 SGHNT, CDR2 YYREEE (reference sequence). The CDR3 length is 14 residues. The V gene lost 3 bases and the J gene lost 4 bases, with 10 bases spanning the gap. The CDR3 reads CASSSVDVTGELFF. For the CDR3, the DNA is TGTGCCAGCAGCTCCGTCGACGTCACCGGGGAGCTGTTTTTT.

At least ten counts were recorded for this clonotype. V and J are TRBV11-2 and TRBJ2-1; D is unclear. Looked up from germline, CDR1 is SGHAT and CDR2 is FQNNGV. V was trimmed by 5 bases and J by 6 bases, leaving 17 bases between them. The CDR3 contains 15 residues. The CDR3 DNA sequence: TGTGCCAGCAGCCAAGGCTCAGCCCCCAGCAATGAGCAGTTCTTC. Amino acids: CASSQGSAPSNEQFF.

This clonotype was picked up many times. The gene calls are TRBV29-1 and TRBJ2-7; 8 positions match TRBD1. The CDR3 covers 11 residues. In germline, CDR1 is SQVTM, CDR2 ANQGSEA. The V gene end was trimmed by 7 bases and the J gene end by 2 bases; junction bases not matched to a gene: 1. The CDR3 DNA sequence: TGCAGCGGGGGACAGGCCTACGAGCAGTACTTC. As protein: CSGGQAYEQYF.

This clonotype was counted only a few times. The genes are TRBV6-2 or TRBV6-3 and TRBJ2-7; D may match TRBD1 or TRBD2 (6 bases each). CDR3 size: 14 residues. V lost 2 bases and J lost 6, with 14 bases in between. Germline V gives CDR1 MNHEY, CDR2 SVGEGT. CDR3 DNA: TGTGCCAGCAGTTACCCCAGGGGAGGATCCGAGCAGTACTTC. This gives the protein CASSYPRGGSEQYF.

This clonotype occurred a few times. The chain couples TRBV4-3 to TRBJ2-7; D is possibly TRBD1 or TRBD2 (5 bases each). This CDR3 is 14 amino acids long. The germline CDR1 and CDR2 sequences are LGHNA and YSLEER. Trimming shortened V by 4 bases and J by 0 bases, and 10 bases separated the two germline ends. In DNA, the CDR3 is TGCGCCAGCAGCCCGGGACCGAACTCCTACGAGCAGTACTTC. It codes for CASSPGPNSYEQYF.

The sample holds many counts of this clonotype. This rearrangement joins TRBV28 to TRBJ1-2, with 9 bases lining up with TRBD1. Per the germline V gene, CDR1 is MDHEN and CDR2 is SYDVKM. With V trimmed by 4 bases and J by 5 bases, 2 bases remained unmatched. The CDR3 runs 13 residues. As DNA, the CDR3 is TGTGCCAGCAGTTCCGGACAGGGGTATGGCTACACCTTC. It specifies CASSSGQGYGYTF.

This rearrangement joins TRBV7-6 to TRBJ2-6; D call uncertain. Trimming left V 0 bases short and J 2 bases short, with 8 bases between. Per germline, CDR1 SGHVS and CDR2 FNYEAQ. This CDR3 contains 16 residues. CDR3 in amino acids: CASSLAGMTGANVLTF. The CDR3 DNA reads as TGTGCCAGCAGCTTAGCTGGGATGACTGGGGCCAACGTCCTGACTTTC.

This clonotype was counted ten times or more. The chain recombines TRBV10-3 with TRBJ1-5; possible D gene TRBD1, 5 bases. The CDR3 sequence is 13 residues long. CDR1 and CDR2 from the germline V gene are ENHRY and SYGVKD. Trimming removed 6 bases from V and 4 bases from J, with 10 bases in between. CDR3 sequence: CAISPQENQPQHF. Here the CDR3 DNA reads TGTGCCATCAGCCCACAGGAAAATCAGCCCCAGCATTTT.

The sample holds a few counts of this clonotype. The genes are TRBV20-1 and TRBJ2-4; D unclear. V was shortened by 0 bases and J by 2 bases, with 11 bases between the two germline ends. Germline V CDR1 and CDR2: DFQATT, SNEGSKA (reference sequence). The CDR3 length is 15 residues. The CDR3 here is CSARDPLETKNIQYF. DNA for the CDR3: TGCAGTGCTAGAGACCCTCTAGAGACCAAAAACATTCAGTACTTC.

This clonotype was counted only a few times. The chain has TRBV7-2 and TRBJ1-4; D possibly corresponds to TRBD1 (6 bases). The CDR3 consists of 15 residues. Germline loops: CDR1 SGHTA, CDR2 FQGNSA. The V end was cut by 0 bases, the J end by 3 bases, with 8 bases between. The CDR3: CASSLAQGANEKLFF. The CDR3, as DNA: TGTGCCAGCAGCTTAGCACAGGGAGCTAATGAAAAACTGTTTTTT.